Detailed here is one T cell receptor beta chain. The entry originates in a study of blood T cell repertoires in COVID-19. Germline assignment: CDR1 SEHNR and CDR2 FQNEAQ (reference sequence). The CDR3 sequence is 17 residues long. V was shortened by 4 bases and J by 3 bases, with 19 bases between the two germline ends. This table comes from immunoSEQ multiplex PCR, and its TCRdb copy is limited to in-frame clones, with some not included. The data contain 200,000 to 250,000 clones, 70% to 85% of them seen just once; the ten biggest clones take up 4%. Sequencing input: peripheral blood. The chain is built from TRBV7-9 and TRBJ1-5; D gene uncertain. The TCR was taken from a woman aged 40-49 years with active or convalescent COVID-19. CDR3 sequence: CASSYLRFGDVNQPQHF. In DNA, the CDR3 is TGTGCCAGCAGCTATTTGAGGTTCGGAGACGTCAATCAGCCCCAGCATTTT.